This TCR beta chain is from a study of identical twins. Healthy Caucasians made up all donors. V trimming: 0 bases; J trimming: 3 bases; junction bases outside the gene matches: 7. The CDR3 sequence is 17 residues long. Germline V gene lookup returns CDR1 SGHRS and CDR2 YFSETQ. TCRdb passed the 5' RACE reads through MiXCR, listing each CDR3 protein once. The repertoire includes some 900,000 distinct CDR3 sequences, roughly an eighth of them detected once, and about 1.6% sits in the top ten. This clonotype was picked up a small number of times. The same sample was also used in a study of yellow fever vaccine responses in identical twins. That source reports: The T cell response to vaccination in identical twins was reportedly partly convergent and partly personalized.

J is TRBJ2-1 and V is TRBV5-1, with TRBD1 identical over 9 bases. This clonotype was obtained from a young woman in good health. The sequenced sample consisted of PBMCs. CDR3 coding DNA: TGCGCCAGCAGCTTGGCGCCTATGACAGGGGGCTACAATGAGCAGTTCTTC. Residues: CASSLAPMTGGYNEQFF.